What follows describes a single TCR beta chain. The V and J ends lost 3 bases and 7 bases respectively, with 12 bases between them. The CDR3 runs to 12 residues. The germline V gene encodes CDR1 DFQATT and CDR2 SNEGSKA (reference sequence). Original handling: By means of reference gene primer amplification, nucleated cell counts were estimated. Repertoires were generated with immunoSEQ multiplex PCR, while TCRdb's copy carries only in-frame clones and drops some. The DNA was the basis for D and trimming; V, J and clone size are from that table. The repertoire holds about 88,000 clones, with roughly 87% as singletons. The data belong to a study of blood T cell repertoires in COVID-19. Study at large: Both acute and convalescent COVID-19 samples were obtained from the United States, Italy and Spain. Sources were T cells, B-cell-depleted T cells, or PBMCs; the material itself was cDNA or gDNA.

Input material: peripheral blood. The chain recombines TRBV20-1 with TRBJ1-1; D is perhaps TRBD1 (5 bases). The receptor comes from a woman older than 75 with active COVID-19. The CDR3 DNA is TGCAGTGCTAGTGCCGGGGGACTTGAAGCTTTCTTT. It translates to CSASAGGLEAFF.